Below are 21 T cell receptor beta chains sequenced from a single sample in a study of OX40 agonist ivuxolimab in advanced cancers. Repertoires were generated with immunoSEQ multiplex PCR, while TCRdb's copy carries only in-frame clones and drops some. This sample has about 96,000 clones, with under 85% found just once. The specimen was CD4+ or CD8+ T cells sorted from blood, collected in a trial of the OX40 agonist ivuxolimab. The receptor set was obtained from an adult with an advanced solid tumor such as melanoma, head and neck, liver or kidney cancer.

This clone was detected only once. V is TRBV11-2 and J is TRBJ1-2, with D possibly TRBD1 on 6 matching bases. CDR1 is SGHAT and CDR2 is FQNNGV in the germline V gene. V was cut by 0 bases and J by 4 bases, with 12 bases left in between. This CDR3 has 15 residues. The CDR3 sequence: CASSLDLGRGYGYTF. CDR3 nucleotide sequence: TGTGCCAGCAGCTTAGATCTCGGCAGGGGCTATGGCTACACCTTC. The full variable domain, rest sourced from reference TRBV11-2 and TRBJ1-2, is EAGVAQSPRYKIIEKRQSVAFWCNPISGHATLYWYQQILGQGPKLLIQFQNNGVVDDSQLPKDRFSAERLKGVDSTLKIQPAKLEDSAVYLCASSLDLGRGYGYTFGSGTRLTVV.

V and J are TRBV11-1 and TRBJ2-5; D possibly corresponds to TRBD2 (6 bases). V dropped 4 bases and J dropped 7 bases, with 7 bases sitting between them. The germline gives CDR1 SGHAT, CDR2 FQDESV (reference sequence). CDR3 length: 11 amino acids. CDR3 nucleotides: TGTGCCAGCAGCTCGGGGGTGACCCAGTACTTC. Its protein product is CASSSGVTQYF.

The chain recombines TRBV4-3 with TRBJ1-6; 7 bases fit TRBD1. CDR1 is LGHNA, CDR2 YSLEER, per germline. J was trimmed by 6 bases and V by 1 base; bases with no gene match: 3. The CDR3 is made up of 15 amino acids. CDR3 loop: CASSQVGQLNSPLHF. The CDR3 DNA reads as TGCGCCAGCAGCCAAGTGGGACAGCTTAATTCACCCCTCCACTTT.

This chain joins TRBV6-5 and TRBJ2-7; D ambiguous. Germline assignment: CDR1 MNHEY and CDR2 SVGAGI. The CDR3 contains 10 residues. Trimming removed 8 bases at V and 3 bases at J, with 5 bases between. In nucleotides, the CDR3 is TGTGCCAGCGGATACTACGAGCAGTACTTC. Amino acid sequence: CASGYYEQYF.

V and J are TRBV12-5 and TRBJ2-7, with TRBD2 identical over 12 bases. The CDR3 has 15 amino acids. V was pared by 5 bases and J by 2 bases, with 4 bases of the junction left unmatched. Germline CDR1 and CDR2: LGHNT and FRNRAP. The CDR3 DNA sequence: TGTGCTAGTGGTGGGACTAGCGGGCCTACCTACGAGCAGTACTTC. Its protein product is CASGGTSGPTYEQYF.

This chain uses TRBV4-3 with TRBJ2-3; D is perhaps TRBD2 (7 bases). The CDR3 totals 16 residues. In germline, CDR1 is LGHNA, CDR2 YSLEER. V was clipped by 1 base and J by 3 bases, with 14 bases between them. The CDR3 DNA sequence: TGCGCCAGCAGCCAAGTGGGGGGGGCCTATACAGATACGCAGTATTTT. Protein: CASSQVGGAYTDTQYF.

The chain links TRBV19 to TRBJ1-5; D might be TRBD1 (6 bases). CDR1 and CDR2 from the germline V gene are LNHDA and SQIVND (reference sequence). This CDR3 contains 13 residues. Between the trimmed V and J ends, which lost 1 base and 5 bases, there was a span of 6 bases. The chain's CDR3 is CASSIAGDQPQHF. In nucleotides, the CDR3 is TGTGCCAGTAGTATAGCAGGGGATCAGCCCCAGCATTTT.

V usage is TRBV19 and J usage is TRBJ2-2; the D gene is possibly TRBD1 (5 bases). The CDR3 extends over 16 amino acids. Germline loops: CDR1 LNHDA, CDR2 SQIVND (reference sequence). Trimming stripped 7 bases from V and 0 bases from J, with 15 bases between. CDR3 protein: CASTRTPKTNTGELFF. CDR3 nucleotides: TGTGCCAGTACCCGGACACCGAAGACGAACACCGGGGAGCTGTTTTTT.

The chain recombines TRBV11-1 with TRBJ2-3; D possibly corresponds to TRBD2 (6 bases). Germline values: CDR1 SGHAT, CDR2 FQDESV (reference sequence). The V end was cut by 1 base, the J end by 2 bases, with 10 bases between. The CDR3 has 15 residues. Here the CDR3 reads CASSLDRGNTDTQYF. The CDR3 DNA sequence: TGTGCCAGCAGCTTAGATCGGGGGAACACAGATACGCAGTATTTT.

CDR3 sequence (DNA): TGCGCCAGCAGCTCGAACCCGTCCCCCTCCTACGAGCAGTACTTC. This gives the protein CASSSNPSPSYEQYF. The chain carries TRBV5-1 and TRBJ2-7; D call uncertain. V dropped 3 bases and J dropped 0 bases, with 13 bases sitting between them. The CDR3 extends over 15 amino acids. In germline, CDR1 is SGHRS, CDR2 YFSETQ.

The chain carries TRBV6-6 and TRBJ2-7, with 7 nucleotides matching TRBD1. The germline CDR1 and CDR2 sequences are MNHNY and SVGAGI (reference sequence). Unmatched junction bases numbered 7, after V lost 6 bases and J lost 2 bases. There are 14 residues in the CDR3. The CDR3 region is CASRDRQGTYEQYF. The CDR3 region has the DNA TGTGCCAGCAGAGATCGACAGGGAACCTACGAGCAGTACTTC.

This rearrangement joins TRBV7-3 to TRBJ1-1, with 7 bases aligning to TRBD1. Germline values: CDR1 SGHTA, CDR2 FQGTGA. This CDR3 has 14 amino acids. Trimming took 9 bases from V and 6 from J; bases not matched to a gene: 13. DNA for the CDR3: TGTGCCAGTACCCCGAGGGGGCGAGGGTCTGAAGCTTTCTTT. Translation: CASTPRGRGSEAFF.

The V and J genes are TRBV5-6 and TRBJ2-7, with a tentative D call TRBD2 (6 bases). Trimming took off 1 base at V and 3 bases at J, with 11 bases between the two ends. Germline V gives CDR1 SGHDT, CDR2 YYEEEE. The CDR3 extends over 14 amino acids. The CDR3 bases are TGTGCCAGCAGCTTGACTTCCGGGGGCTACGAGCAGTACTTC. Translation gives CASSLTSGGYEQYF.

The chain links TRBV10-3 to TRBJ2-3; 9 nucleotides match TRBD2. Per germline, CDR1 ENHRY and CDR2 SYGVKD. V shed 8 bases and J 2 bases; nucleotides not matched to a gene: 11. The CDR3 is made up of 16 amino acids. The CDR3 region is CAIRHPSGAITDTQYF. CDR3 nucleotide sequence: TGTGCCATCCGACACCCTAGCGGGGCGATCACAGATACGCAGTATTTT.

V and J are TRBV2 and TRBJ2-5; D is ambiguous. The CDR3 runs 13 residues. Per germline, CDR1 SNHLY and CDR2 FYNNEI. The germline V and J ends were trimmed by 3 bases and 2 bases, with 7 bases remaining between them. In nucleotides, the CDR3 is TGTGCCAGCAGTGAGGGGATTCAAGAGACCCAGTACTTC. Protein product: CASSEGIQETQYF.

In DNA form, the CDR3 reads TGCGCCAGCAGCTTGGAAGGGATCACAGATACGCAGTATTTT. Amino acids: CASSLEGITDTQYF. The genes are TRBV5-1 and TRBJ2-3, with unresolved D. V lost 0 bases and J 2 bases, leaving 7 bases between the germline ends. Germline V gives CDR1 SGHRS, CDR2 YFSETQ. The CDR3 runs 14 residues.

This rearrangement joins TRBV11-2 to TRBJ2-2; weak D call: TRBD1 (5 bases). The CDR3 covers 19 residues. Trimming removed 2 bases at V and 0 bases at J, with 19 bases between. CDR1 SGHAT and CDR2 FQNNGV come from the germline V gene. In DNA, the CDR3 is TGTGCCAGCAGCTTACTTAAGAGGACAATCGACGCGAACACCGGGGAGCTGTTTTTT. Translated, it gives CASSLLKRTIDANTGELFF. Full variable domain (outside the CDR3, taken from reference TRBV11-2 and TRBJ2-2): EAGVAQSPRYKIIEKRQSVAFWCNPISGHATLYWYQQILGQGPKLLIQFQNNGVVDDSQLPKDRFSAERLKGVDSTLKIQPAKLEDSAVYLCASSLLKRTIDANTGELFFGEGSRLTVL.

This chain connects TRBV5-1 to TRBJ2-7; D call uncertain. The germline V and J ends were trimmed by 2 bases and 2 bases, with 11 bases remaining between them. CDR1 is SGHRS, CDR2 YFSETQ, per germline. The CDR3 is 14 residues long. The DNA of the CDR3 is TGCGCCAGCAGCTTTGGATCTACGACCTACGAGCAGTACTTC. Translation: CASSFGSTTYEQYF.

The V gene is TRBV19, the J gene TRBJ1-5, with 8 bases matching TRBD1. The length of the CDR3 is 16 residues. The V gene end was trimmed by 4 bases and the J gene end by 4 bases; junction bases not matched to a gene: 9. Germline CDR1 and CDR2: LNHDA and SQIVND (reference sequence). DNA of the CDR3: TGTGCCAGTAGTAGGGATACAGGGGGAGGGAATCAGCCCCAGCATTTT. Translated, it gives CASSRDTGGGNQPQHF.

This clone occurred once. The J gene is TRBJ2-5, the V gene TRBV2, with 9 bases aligning to TRBD1. The trim removed 3 bases at V and 4 bases at J, leaving 6 bases unmatched. Germline CDR1 and CDR2: SNHLY and FYNNEI. The CDR3 extends over 15 amino acids. Written as DNA, the CDR3 is TGTGCCAGCAGTGAGGGGGGGACAGGGAGAGAGACCCAGTACTTC. Translated: CASSEGGTGRETQYF.

The chain combines TRBV12-5 with TRBJ2-1, with TRBD1 matching 9 bases. The junction had 5 bases not matched to a gene; V was cut back by 5 bases and J by 6 bases. CDR3 length: 14 residues. Germline CDR1 and CDR2: LGHNT and FRNRAP. This CDR3 is CASGPGQGLNEQFF. As DNA, the CDR3 is TGTGCTAGTGGTCCGGGACAGGGACTCAATGAGCAGTTCTTC.